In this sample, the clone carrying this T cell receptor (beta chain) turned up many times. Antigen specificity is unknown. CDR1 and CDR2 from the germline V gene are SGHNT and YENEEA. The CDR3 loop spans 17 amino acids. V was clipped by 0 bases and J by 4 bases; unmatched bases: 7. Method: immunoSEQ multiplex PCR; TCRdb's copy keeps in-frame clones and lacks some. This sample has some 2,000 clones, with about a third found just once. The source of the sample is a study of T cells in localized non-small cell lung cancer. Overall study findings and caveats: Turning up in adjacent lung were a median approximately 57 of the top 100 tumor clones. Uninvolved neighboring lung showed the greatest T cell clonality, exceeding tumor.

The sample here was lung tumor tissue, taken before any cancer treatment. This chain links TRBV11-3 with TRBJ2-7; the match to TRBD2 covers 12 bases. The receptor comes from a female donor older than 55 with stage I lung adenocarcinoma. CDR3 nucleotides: TGTGCCAGCAGCTTAGAGACTAGCGGGAGTTTTCTGTACGAGCAGTACTTC. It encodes CASSLETSGSFLYEQYF.